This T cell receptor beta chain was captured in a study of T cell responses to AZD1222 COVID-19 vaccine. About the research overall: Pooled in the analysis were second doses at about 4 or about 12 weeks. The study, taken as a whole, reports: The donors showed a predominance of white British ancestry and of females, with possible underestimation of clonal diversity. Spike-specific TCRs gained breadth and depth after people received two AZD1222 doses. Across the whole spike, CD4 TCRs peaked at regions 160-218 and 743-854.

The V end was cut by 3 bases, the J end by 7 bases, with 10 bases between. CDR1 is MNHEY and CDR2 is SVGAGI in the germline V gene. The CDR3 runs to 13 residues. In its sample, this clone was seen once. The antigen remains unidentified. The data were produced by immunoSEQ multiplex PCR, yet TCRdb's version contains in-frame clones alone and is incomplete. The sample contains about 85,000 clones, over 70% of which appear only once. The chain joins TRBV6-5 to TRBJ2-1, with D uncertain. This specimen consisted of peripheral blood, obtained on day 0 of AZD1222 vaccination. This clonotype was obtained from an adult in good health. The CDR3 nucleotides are TGTGCCAGCAGTTATATTGCTTCGAATGAGCAGTTCTTC. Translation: CASSYIASNEQFF.